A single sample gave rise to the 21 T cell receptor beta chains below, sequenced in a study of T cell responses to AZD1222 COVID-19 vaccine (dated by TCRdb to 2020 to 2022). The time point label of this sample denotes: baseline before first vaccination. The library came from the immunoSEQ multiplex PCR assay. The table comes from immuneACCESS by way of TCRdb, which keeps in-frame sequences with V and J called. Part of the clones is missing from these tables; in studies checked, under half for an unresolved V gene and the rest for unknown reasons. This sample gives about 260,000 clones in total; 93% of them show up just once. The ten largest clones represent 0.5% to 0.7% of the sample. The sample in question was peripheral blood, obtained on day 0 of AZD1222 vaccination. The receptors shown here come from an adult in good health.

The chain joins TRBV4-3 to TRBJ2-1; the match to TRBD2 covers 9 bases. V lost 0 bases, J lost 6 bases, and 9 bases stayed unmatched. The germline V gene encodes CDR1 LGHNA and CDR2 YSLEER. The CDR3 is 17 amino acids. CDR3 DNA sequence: TGCGCCAGCAGCCAAGATTGGGGTAGCGGGAGCCCCAATGAGCAGTTCTTC. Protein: CASSQDWGSGSPNEQFF.

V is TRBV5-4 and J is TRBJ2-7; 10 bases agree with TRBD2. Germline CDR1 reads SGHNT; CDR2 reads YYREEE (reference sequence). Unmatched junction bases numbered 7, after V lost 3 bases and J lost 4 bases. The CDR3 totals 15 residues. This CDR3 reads CASSWAGLAAYEQYF. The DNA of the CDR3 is TGTGCCAGCAGCTGGGCCGGACTAGCGGCATACGAGCAGTACTTC.

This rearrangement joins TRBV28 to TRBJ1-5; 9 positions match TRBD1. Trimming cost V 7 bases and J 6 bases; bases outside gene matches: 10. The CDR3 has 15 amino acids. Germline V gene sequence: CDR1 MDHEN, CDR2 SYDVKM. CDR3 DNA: TGTGCCAGCACCTCCGGGACAGGGACTAGTCAGCCCCAGCATTTT. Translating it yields CASTSGTGTSQPQHF.

The CDR3 nucleotides are TGTGCCACCAGTGGTCGGACGCTTGGAAATACGCAGTATTTT. Its translation: CATSGRTLGNTQYF. The genes are TRBV24-1 and TRBJ2-3; D remains ambiguous. Trimming shortened V by 5 bases and J by 7 bases, and 15 bases separated the two germline ends. This CDR3 comprises 14 residues. Germline values: CDR1 KGHDR, CDR2 SFDVKD.

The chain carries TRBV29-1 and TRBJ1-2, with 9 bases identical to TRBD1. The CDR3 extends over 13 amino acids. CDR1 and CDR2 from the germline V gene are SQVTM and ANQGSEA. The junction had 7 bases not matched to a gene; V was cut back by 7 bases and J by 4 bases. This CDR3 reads CSANRGRGYGYTF. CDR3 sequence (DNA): TGCAGCGCAAACAGGGGGCGAGGCTATGGCTACACCTTC.

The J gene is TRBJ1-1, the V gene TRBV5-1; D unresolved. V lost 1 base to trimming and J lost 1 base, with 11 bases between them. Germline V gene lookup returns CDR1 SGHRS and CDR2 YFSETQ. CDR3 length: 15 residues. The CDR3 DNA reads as TGCGCCAGCAGCTTGACGGGCTCCAGGAACACTGAAGCTTTCTTT. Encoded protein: CASSLTGSRNTEAFF.

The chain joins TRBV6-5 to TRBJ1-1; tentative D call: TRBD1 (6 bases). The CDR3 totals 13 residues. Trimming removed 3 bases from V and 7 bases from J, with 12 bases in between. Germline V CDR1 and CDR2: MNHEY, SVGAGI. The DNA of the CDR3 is TGTGCCAGCAGTTATGGACAGACTTTTGAAGCTTTCTTT. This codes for CASSYGQTFEAFF.

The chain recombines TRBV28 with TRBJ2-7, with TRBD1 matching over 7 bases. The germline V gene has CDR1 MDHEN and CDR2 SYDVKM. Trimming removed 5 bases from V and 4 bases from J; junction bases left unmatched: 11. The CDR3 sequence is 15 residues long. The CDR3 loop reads CASSPPGTVLYEQYF. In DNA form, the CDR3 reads TGTGCCAGCAGTCCCCCCGGGACAGTTCTTTACGAGCAGTACTTC.

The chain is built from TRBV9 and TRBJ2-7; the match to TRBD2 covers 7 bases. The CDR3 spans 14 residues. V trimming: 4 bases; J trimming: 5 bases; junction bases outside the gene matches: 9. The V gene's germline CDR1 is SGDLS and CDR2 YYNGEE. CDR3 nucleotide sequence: TGTGCCAGCAGCCGCGGGAGCATGACCCACGAGCAGTACTTC. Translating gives CASSRGSMTHEQYF.

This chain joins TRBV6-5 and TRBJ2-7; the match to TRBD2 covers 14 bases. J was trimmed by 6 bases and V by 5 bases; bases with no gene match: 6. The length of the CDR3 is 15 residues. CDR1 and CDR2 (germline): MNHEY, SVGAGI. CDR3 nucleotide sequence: TGTGCCAGCAGTCCGTCGACTAGCGGGGGGGTCGAGCAGTACTTC. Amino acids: CASSPSTSGGVEQYF.

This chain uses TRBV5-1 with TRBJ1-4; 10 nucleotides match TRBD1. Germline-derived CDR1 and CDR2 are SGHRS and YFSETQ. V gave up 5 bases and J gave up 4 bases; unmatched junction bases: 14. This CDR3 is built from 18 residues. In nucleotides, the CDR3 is TGCGCCAGCAGTTTAGCCGGGACAGGGGACGCCTATAATGAAAAACTGTTTTTT. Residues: CASSLAGTGDAYNEKLFF.

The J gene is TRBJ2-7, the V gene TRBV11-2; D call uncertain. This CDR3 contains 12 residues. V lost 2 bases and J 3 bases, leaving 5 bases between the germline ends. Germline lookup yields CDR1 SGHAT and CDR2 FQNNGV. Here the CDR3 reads CASSLLDYEQYF. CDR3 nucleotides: TGTGCCAGCAGCTTACTAGACTACGAGCAGTACTTC.

The CDR3 sequence: CASSLDRVWNSPLHF. Written as DNA, the CDR3 is TGCGCCAGCAGCTTGGACAGGGTTTGGAATTCACCCCTCCACTTT. The chain joins TRBV5-1 to TRBJ1-6, with TRBD1 as a possible D gene (6 bases). The ends were cut back, 0 bases at V and 7 bases at J, with 11 bases in the middle. The CDR3 runs to 15 residues. Germline V CDR1 and CDR2: SGHRS, YFSETQ.

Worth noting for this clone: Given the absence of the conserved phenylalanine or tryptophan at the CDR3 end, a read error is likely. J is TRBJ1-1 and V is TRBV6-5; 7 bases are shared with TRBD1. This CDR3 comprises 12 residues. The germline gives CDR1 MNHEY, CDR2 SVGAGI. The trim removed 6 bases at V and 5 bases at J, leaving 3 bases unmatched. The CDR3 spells CASRSTGTEAFL. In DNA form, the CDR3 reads TGTGCCAGCAGATCGACAGGGACTGAAGCTTTCCTT.

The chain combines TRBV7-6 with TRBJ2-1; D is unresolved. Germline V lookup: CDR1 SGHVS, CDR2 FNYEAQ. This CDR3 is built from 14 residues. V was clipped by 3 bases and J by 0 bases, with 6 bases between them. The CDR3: CASSLGFSYNEQFF. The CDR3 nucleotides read TGTGCCAGCAGCTTGGGGTTCTCCTACAATGAGCAGTTCTTC.

The CDR3: CASSFSGSGFYNEQFF. CDR3 in DNA: TGTGCCAGCAGTTTCTCCGGTAGCGGTTTCTACAATGAGCAGTTCTTC. This chain uses TRBV27 with TRBJ2-1; weak D call: TRBD2 (6 bases). CDR3 length equals 16 residues. Germline values: CDR1 MNHEY, CDR2 SMNVEV (reference sequence). Trimming took 3 bases from V and 3 from J, leaving 15 bases between them.

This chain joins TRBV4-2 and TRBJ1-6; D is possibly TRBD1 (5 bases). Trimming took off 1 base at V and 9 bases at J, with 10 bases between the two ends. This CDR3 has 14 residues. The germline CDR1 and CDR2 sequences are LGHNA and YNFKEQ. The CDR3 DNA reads TGTGCCAGCAGCCAAGGAGGGGTCTCTTCACCCCTCCACTTT. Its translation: CASSQGGVSSPLHF.

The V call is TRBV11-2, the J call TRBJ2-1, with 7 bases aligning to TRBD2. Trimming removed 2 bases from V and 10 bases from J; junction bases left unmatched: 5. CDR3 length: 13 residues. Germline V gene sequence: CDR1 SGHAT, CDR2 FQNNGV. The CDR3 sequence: CASSLPGLGEQFF. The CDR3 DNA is TGTGCCAGCAGCTTACCCGGACTAGGAGAGCAGTTCTTC. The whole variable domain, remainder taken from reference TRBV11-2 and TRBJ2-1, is EAGVAQSPRYKIIEKRQSVAFWCNPISGHATLYWYQQILGQGPKLLIQFQNNGVVDDSQLPKDRFSAERLKGVDSTLKIQPAKLEDSAVYLCASSLPGLGEQFFGPGTRLTVL.

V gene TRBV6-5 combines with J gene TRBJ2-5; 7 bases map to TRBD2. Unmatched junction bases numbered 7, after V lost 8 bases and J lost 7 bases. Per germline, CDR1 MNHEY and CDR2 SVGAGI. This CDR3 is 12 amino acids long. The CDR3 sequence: CASLADPGTQYF. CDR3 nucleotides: TGTGCCAGCCTAGCGGACCCGGGGACCCAGTACTTC.

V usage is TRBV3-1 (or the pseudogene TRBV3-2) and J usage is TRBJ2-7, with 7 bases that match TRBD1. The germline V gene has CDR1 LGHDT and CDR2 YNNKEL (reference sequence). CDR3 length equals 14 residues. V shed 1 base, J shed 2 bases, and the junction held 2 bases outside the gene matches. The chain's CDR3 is CASSQVGGPYEQYF. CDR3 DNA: TGTGCCAGCAGCCAAGTAGGGGGCCCCTACGAGCAGTACTTC.

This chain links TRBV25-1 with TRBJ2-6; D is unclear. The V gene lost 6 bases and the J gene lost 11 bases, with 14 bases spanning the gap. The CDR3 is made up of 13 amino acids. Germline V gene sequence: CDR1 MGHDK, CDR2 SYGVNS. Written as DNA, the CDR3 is TGTGCCAGCAGCGCGGCTGCCCTGGACGTCCTGACTTTC. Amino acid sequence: CASSAAALDVLTF.